These T cell receptor beta chains were read from a single sample in a study of shared clonotypes between healthy human individuals. Clones were sequenced by immunoSEQ multiplex PCR, and TCRdb holds only the in-frame ones, with some missing. The data contain around 2.1 million clones, under 95% of them singletons. Sequenced: naive CD8+ T cells from PBMCs. These receptor sequences come from a man aged 18 to 35 in good health. Some clones in this sample may be carry-over from other donors' samples. The CDR3 runs from the conserved cysteine through the conserved F or W. The order of the fields is clone size, D gene, J gene, V gene, CDR3 DNA, CDR3 protein. The D gene is left open where the match is weak. The listing skips clone size in some rows; elsewhere it reads once, few, many or a size class.

abundance: NA; d_gene: NA; j_gene: TRBJ2-1; v_gene: TRBV5-1; CDR3nt: TGCGCCAGCAGCCCTATCGTTGAGAATGAGCAGTTCTTC; CDR3aa: CASSPIVENEQFF
abundance: NA; d_gene: NA; j_gene: TRBJ1-2; v_gene: TRBV28; CDR3nt: TGTGCCAGCAGTCCCACAGTTAACTATGGCTACACCTTC; CDR3aa: CASSPTVNYGYTF
abundance: NA; d_gene: TRBD2; j_gene: TRBJ2-7; v_gene: TRBV28; CDR3nt: TGTGCCAGCCGGGAAGCGGGAGGCCTAGTCGAGCAGTACTTC; CDR3aa: CASREAGGLVEQYF
abundance: NA; d_gene: TRBD1; j_gene: TRBJ1-1; v_gene: TRBV10-3; CDR3nt: TGTGCCATCAGTGAGTCGGGGACAGCCAACACTGAAGCTTTCTTT; CDR3aa: CAISESGTANTEAFF
abundance: NA; d_gene: TRBD1; j_gene: TRBJ2-7; v_gene: TRBV7-8; CDR3nt: TGTGCCAGCAGTACAGGGGGGCCCTACGAGCAGTACTTC; CDR3aa: CASSTGGPYEQYF
abundance: few; d_gene: NA; j_gene: TRBJ2-7; v_gene: TRBV29-1; CDR3nt: TGCAGCGTTTCGGGACTCGGGGACTCCTACGAGCAGTACTTC; CDR3aa: CSVSGLGDSYEQYF
abundance: NA; d_gene: NA; j_gene: TRBJ1-2; v_gene: TRBV28; CDR3nt: TGTGCCAGCAGTGTTCTTGGACGGTTAGTTTATGGCTACACCTTC; CDR3aa: CASSVLGRLVYGYTF
abundance: NA; d_gene: TRBD1; j_gene: TRBJ2-1; v_gene: TRBV9; CDR3nt: TGTGCCAGCAGCGAAGAGACAGGGGCCTACAATGAGCAGTTCTTC; CDR3aa: CASSEETGAYNEQFF
abundance: NA; d_gene: TRBD1; j_gene: TRBJ1-1; v_gene: TRBV19; CDR3nt: TGTGCCAGTAGTATGACGGGACAGCATGAGGATAGCACTGAAGCTTTCTTT; CDR3aa: CASSMTGQHEDSTEAFF
abundance: NA; d_gene: TRBD2; j_gene: TRBJ2-7; v_gene: TRBV6-6; CDR3nt: TGTGCCAGCAGTCCCACTAGCGTTTACTCCTACGAGCAGTACTTC; CDR3aa: CASSPTSVYSYEQYF
abundance: NA; d_gene: NA; j_gene: TRBJ1-1; v_gene: TRBV7-9; CDR3nt: TGTGCCAGCATTTCCCTCACGGGGCAGTCTGAAGCTTTCTTT; CDR3aa: CASISLTGQSEAFF
abundance: NA; d_gene: NA; j_gene: TRBJ1-1; v_gene: TRBV9; CDR3nt: TGTGCCAGCAGCGGAACAGAAACTGAAGCTTTCTTT; CDR3aa: CASSGTETEAFF
abundance: once; d_gene: NA; j_gene: TRBJ2-6; v_gene: TRBV28; CDR3nt: TGTGCCAGCAGTTTACCGGGGGAAGGGGCCAACGTCCTGACTTTC; CDR3aa: CASSLPGEGANVLTF
abundance: NA; d_gene: NA; j_gene: TRBJ1-2; v_gene: TRBV27; CDR3nt: TGTGCCAGCAGTTATAGGTGGCGTCCGGAATACTATGGCTACACCTTC; CDR3aa: CASSYRWRPEYYGYTF
abundance: NA; d_gene: NA; j_gene: TRBJ2-7; v_gene: TRBV28; CDR3nt: TGTGCCAGCAGCACCAATTTAGTATGGACGACCACCTACGAGCAGTACTTC; CDR3aa: CASSTNLVWTTTYEQYF